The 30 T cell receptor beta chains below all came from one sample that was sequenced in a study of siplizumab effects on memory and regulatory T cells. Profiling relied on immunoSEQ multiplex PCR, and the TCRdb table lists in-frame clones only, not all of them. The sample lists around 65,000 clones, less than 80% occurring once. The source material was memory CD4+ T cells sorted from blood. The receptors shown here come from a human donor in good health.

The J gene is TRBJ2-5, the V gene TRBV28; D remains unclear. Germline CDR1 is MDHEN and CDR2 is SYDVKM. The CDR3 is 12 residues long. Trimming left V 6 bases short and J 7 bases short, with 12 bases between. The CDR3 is CASSPPGGTQYF. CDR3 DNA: TGTGCCAGCAGCCCCCCAGGTGGGACCCAGTACTTC.

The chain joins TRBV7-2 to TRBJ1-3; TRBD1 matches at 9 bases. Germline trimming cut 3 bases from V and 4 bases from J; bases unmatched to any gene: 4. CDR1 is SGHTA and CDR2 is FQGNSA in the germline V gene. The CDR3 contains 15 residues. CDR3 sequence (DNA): TGTGCCAGCAGCTTCGGGACAGGGAAGGGAAACACCATATATTTT. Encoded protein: CASSFGTGKGNTIYF. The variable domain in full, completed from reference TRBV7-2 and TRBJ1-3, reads GAGVSQSPSNKVTEKGKDVELRCDPISGHTALYWYRQSLGQGLEFLIYFQGNSAPDKSGLPSDRFSAERTGGSVSTLTIQRTQQEDSAVYLCASSFGTGKGNTIYFGEGSWLTVV.

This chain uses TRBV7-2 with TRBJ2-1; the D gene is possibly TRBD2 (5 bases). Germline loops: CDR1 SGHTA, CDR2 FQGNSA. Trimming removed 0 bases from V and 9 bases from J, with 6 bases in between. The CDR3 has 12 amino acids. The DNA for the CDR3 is TGTGCCAGCAGCTTAGCCGGGGTTGAGCAGTTCTTC. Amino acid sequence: CASSLAGVEQFF.

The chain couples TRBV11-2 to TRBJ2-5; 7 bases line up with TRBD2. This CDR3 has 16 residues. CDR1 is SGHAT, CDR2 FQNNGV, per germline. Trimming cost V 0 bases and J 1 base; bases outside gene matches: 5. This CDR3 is CASSLDPGGIQETQYF. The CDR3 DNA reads TGTGCCAGCAGCTTAGATCCGGGGGGTATCCAAGAGACCCAGTACTTC.

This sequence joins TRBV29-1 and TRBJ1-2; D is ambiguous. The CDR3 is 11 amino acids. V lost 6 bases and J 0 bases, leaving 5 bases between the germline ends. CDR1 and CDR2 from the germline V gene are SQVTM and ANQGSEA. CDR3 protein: CSVVTNYGYTF. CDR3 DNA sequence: TGCAGCGTCGTTACTAACTATGGCTACACCTTC. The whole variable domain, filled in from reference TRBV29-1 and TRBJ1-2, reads SAVISQKPSRDICQRGTSLTIQCQVDSQVTMMFWYRQQPGQSLTLIATANQGSEATYESGFVIDKFPISRPNLTFSTLTVSNMSPEDSSIYLCSVVTNYGYTFGSGTRLTVV.

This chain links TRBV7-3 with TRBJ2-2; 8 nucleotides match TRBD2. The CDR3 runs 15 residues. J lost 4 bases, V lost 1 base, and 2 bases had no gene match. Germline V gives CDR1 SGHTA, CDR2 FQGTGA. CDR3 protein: CASSLSGGPTGELFF. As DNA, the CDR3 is TGTGCCAGCAGCTTAAGCGGGGGGCCCACCGGGGAGCTGTTTTTT.

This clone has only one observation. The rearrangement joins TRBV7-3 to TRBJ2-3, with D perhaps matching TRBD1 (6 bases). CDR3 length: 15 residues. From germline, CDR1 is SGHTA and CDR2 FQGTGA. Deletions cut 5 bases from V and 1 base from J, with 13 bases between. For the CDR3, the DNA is TGTGCCAGCAGCCGTTCGACAGGCCGCACAGATACGCAGTATTTT. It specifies CASSRSTGRTDTQYF.

CDR3 in amino acids: CASSLGTGVGELFF. In DNA, the CDR3 is TGCGCCAGCAGCTTGGGAACAGGGGTCGGGGAGCTGTTTTTT. The chain recombines TRBV5-1 with TRBJ2-2; 7 nucleotides align to TRBD1. The CDR3 is 14 residues long. V lost 0 bases to trimming and J lost 7 bases; unmatched junction nucleotides: 3. CDR1 is SGHRS and CDR2 is YFSETQ in the germline V gene.

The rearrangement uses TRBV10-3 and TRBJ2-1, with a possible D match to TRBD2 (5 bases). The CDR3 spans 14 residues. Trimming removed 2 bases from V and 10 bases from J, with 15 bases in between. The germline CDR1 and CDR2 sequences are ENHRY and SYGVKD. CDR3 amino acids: CAISEISEGGEQFF. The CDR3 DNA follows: TGTGCCATCAGTGAGATTAGCGAGGGCGGCGAGCAGTTCTTC.

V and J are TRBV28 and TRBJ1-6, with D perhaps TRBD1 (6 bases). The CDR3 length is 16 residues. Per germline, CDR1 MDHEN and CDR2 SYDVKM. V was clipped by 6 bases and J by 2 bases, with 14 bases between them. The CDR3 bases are TGTGCCAGCAGGCCTACAGGGAGCCCCTATAATTCACCCCTCCACTTT. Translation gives CASRPTGSPYNSPLHF.

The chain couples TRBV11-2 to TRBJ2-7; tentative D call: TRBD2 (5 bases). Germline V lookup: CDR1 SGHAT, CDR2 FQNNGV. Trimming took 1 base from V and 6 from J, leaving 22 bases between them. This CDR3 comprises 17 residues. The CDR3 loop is CASSLGVGVQAVLEQYF. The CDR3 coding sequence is TGTGCCAGCAGCTTAGGTGTCGGGGTCCAGGCGGTCCTCGAGCAGTACTTC.

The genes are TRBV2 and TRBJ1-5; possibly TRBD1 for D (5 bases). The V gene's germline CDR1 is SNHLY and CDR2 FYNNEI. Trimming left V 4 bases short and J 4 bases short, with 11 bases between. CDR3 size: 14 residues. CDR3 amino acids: CASSGAGQNQPQHF. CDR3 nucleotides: TGTGCCAGCAGTGGCGCGGGGCAGAATCAGCCCCAGCATTTT.

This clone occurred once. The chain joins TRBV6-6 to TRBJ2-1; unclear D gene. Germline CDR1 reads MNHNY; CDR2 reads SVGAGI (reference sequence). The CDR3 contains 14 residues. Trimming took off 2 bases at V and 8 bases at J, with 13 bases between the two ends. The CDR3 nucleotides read TGTGCCAGCAGTTACACCGGGCGAGACGATGAGCAGTTCTTC. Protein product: CASSYTGRDDEQFF.

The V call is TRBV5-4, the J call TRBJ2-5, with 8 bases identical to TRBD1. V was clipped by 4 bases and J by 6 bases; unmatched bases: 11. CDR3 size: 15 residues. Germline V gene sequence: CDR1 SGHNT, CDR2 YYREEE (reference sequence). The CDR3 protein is CASSKMTGVGQTQYF. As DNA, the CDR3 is TGTGCCAGCAGCAAGATGACAGGGGTCGGCCAGACCCAGTACTTC.

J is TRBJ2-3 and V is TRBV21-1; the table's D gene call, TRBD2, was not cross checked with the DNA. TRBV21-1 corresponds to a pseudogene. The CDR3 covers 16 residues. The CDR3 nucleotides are TGTGCCAGCAGCGCGGGTCTAGCGGGGGGGCCTGATACGCAGTATTTT. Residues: CASSAGLAGGPDTQYF.

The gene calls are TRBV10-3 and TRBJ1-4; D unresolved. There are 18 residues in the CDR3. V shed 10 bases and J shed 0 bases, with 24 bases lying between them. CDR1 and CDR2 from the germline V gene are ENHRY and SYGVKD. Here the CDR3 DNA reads TGTGCCACCAGCGGGTCAGCCATACCTTCTGCAACTAATGAAAAACTGTTTTTT. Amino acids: CATSGSAIPSATNEKLFF.

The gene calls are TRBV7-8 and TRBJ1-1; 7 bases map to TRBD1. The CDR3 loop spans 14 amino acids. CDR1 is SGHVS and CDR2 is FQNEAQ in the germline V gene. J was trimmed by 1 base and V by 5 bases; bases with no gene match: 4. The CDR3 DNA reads TGTGCCAGCAGCGTGGGACAGAAGAACACTGAAGCTTTCTTT. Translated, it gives CASSVGQKNTEAFF.

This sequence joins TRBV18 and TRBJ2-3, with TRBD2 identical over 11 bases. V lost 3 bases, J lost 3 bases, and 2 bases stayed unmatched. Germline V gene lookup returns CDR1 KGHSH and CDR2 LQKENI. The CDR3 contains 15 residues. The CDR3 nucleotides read TGTGCCAGCTCACCGGGACTAGCGGTAACAGATACGCAGTATTTT. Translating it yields CASSPGLAVTDTQYF.

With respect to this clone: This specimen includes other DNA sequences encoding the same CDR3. The CDR3 spells CASFTGGTNTEAFF. The CDR3 coding sequence is TGCGCCAGCTTCACGGGGGGGACTAACACTGAAGCTTTCTTT. This rearrangement joins TRBV5-1 to TRBJ1-1, with D maybe TRBD1 (5 bases). This CDR3 has 14 residues. V dropped 7 bases and J dropped 2 bases, with 15 bases sitting between them. The germline gives CDR1 SGHRS, CDR2 YFSETQ.

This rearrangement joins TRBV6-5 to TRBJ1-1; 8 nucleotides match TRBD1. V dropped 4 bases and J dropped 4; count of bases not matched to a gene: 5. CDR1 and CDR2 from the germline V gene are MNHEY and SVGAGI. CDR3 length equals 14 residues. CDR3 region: CASSFEDRVTEAFF. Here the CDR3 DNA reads TGTGCCAGCAGTTTCGAGGACAGGGTCACTGAAGCTTTCTTT.

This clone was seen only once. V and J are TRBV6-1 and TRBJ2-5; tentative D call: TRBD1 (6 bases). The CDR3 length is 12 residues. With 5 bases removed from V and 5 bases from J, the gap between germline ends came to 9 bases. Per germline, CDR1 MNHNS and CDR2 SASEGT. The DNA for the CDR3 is TGTGCCAGCAGTCCAACAGGGGAGACCCAGTACTTC. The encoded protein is CASSPTGETQYF.

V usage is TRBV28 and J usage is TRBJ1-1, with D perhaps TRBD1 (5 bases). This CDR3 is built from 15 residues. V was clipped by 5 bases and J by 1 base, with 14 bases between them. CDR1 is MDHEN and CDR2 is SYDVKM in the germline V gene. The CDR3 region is CASSRRVGGNTEAFF. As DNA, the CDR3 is TGTGCCAGCAGTCGCCGGGTTGGGGGGAACACTGAAGCTTTCTTT. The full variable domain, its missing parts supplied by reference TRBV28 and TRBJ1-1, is DVKVTQSSRYLVKRTGEKVFLECVQDMDHENMFWYRQDPGLGLRLIYFSYDVKMKEKGDIPEGYSVSREKKERFSLILESASTNQTSMYLCASSRRVGGNTEAFFGQGTRLTVV.

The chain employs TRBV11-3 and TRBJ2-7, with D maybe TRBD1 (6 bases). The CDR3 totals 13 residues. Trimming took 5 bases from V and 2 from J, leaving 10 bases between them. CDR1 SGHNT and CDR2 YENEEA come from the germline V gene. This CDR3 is CASSTGQTYEQYF. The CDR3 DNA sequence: TGTGCCAGCAGCACCGGACAGACCTACGAGCAGTACTTC.

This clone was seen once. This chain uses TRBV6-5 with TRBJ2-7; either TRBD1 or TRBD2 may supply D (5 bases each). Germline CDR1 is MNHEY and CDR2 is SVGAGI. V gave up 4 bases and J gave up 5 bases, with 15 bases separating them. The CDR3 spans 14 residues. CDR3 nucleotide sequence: TGTGCCAGCAGTTCCGGGACGGTGAAGCACGAGCAGTACTTC. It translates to CASSSGTVKHEQYF.

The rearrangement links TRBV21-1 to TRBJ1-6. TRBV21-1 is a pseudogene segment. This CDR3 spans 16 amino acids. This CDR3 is CARDGILSSYNSPLHF. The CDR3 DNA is TGTGCCAGAGACGGAATCCTAAGCTCCTATAATTCACCCCTCCACTTT.

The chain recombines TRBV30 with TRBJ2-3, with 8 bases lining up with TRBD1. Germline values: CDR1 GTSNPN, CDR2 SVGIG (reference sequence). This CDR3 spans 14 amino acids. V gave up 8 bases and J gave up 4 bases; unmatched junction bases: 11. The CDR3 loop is CAQGQGALPDTQYF. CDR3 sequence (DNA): TGTGCCCAAGGCCAGGGGGCTTTACCAGATACGCAGTATTTT.

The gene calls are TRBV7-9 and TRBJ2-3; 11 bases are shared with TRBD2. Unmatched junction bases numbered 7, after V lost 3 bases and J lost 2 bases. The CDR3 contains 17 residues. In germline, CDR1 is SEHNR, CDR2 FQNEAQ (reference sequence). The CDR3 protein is CASSLELAGANTDTQYF. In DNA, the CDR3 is TGTGCCAGCAGCTTGGAACTAGCGGGGGCGAACACAGATACGCAGTATTTT.

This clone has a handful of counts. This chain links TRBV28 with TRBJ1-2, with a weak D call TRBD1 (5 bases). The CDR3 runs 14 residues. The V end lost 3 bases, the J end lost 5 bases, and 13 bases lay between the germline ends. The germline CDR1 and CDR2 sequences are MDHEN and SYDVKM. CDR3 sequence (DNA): TGTGCCAGCAGTTTCGGGACTATGGGATATGGCTACACCTTC. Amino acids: CASSFGTMGYGYTF.

CDR3 coding DNA: TGTGCCAGCAGTAACCAGGGGACAGGGGGAAATCAGCCCCAGCATTTT. This gives the protein CASSNQGTGGNQPQHF. The chain uses TRBV7-9 and TRBJ1-5; 11 bases are a match to TRBD1. CDR1 is SEHNR, CDR2 FQNEAQ, per germline (reference sequence). Germline trimming cut 6 bases from V and 4 bases from J; bases unmatched to any gene: 8. CDR3 length: 16 residues. Full variable domain (outside the CDR3, taken from reference TRBV7-9 and TRBJ1-5): DTGVSQNPRHKITKRGQNVTFRCDPISEHNRLYWYRQTLGQGPEFLTYFQNEAQLEKSRLLSDRFSAERPKGSFSTLEIQRTEQGDSAMYLCASSNQGTGGNQPQHFGDGTRLSIL.

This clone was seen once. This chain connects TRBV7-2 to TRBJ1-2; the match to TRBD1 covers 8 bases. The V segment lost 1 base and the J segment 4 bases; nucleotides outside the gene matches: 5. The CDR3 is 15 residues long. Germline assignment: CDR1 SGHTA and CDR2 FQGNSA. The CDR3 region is CASSLEPGGSYGYTF. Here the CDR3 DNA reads TGTGCCAGCAGCTTAGAGCCAGGGGGCAGCTATGGCTACACCTTC.